This paragraph reports one T cell receptor (beta chain). The data originate from a study of T cell changes during pregnancy in multiple sclerosis. This CDR3 has 14 residues. V shed 3 bases and J 4 bases; nucleotides not matched to a gene: 4. Looked up from germline, CDR1 is SGHDT and CDR2 is YYEEEE. Repertoires were generated with immunoSEQ multiplex PCR, while TCRdb's copy carries only in-frame clones and drops some. The sample includes tens of thousands of clones, 70% to 90% of them seen just once. Here the sequenced sample was CD8+ T cells from peripheral blood mononuclear cells, taken in the first trimester of pregnancy. The chain employs TRBV5-6 and TRBJ1-5; 7 nucleotides align to TRBD1. This receptor was obtained from a female donor in good health, enrolled as a control in a pregnancy study. The CDR3 here is CASSSGTANQPQHF. CDR3 nucleotide sequence: TGTGCCAGCAGCTCCGGGACAGCTAATCAGCCCCAGCATTTT.